The 29 T cell receptor beta chains in this list originate from one sample, sequenced in a study of technical replicates of blood from several donors. The assay was immunoSEQ multiplex PCR, and TCRdb's table has in-frame clones only and misses some. The sample lists about 76,000 clones, approximately 94% seen once, with approximately 0.4% in the top ten. Sequencing was performed on T cells isolated from PBMCs. These receptors were taken from a human donor in good health.

For the CDR3, the DNA is TGTGCCAGCAGACCGGGACTAGCTAGCACCGGGGAGCTGTTTTTT. It encodes CASRPGLASTGELFF. The chain employs TRBV6-5 and TRBJ2-2; 9 bases agree with TRBD2. Per germline, CDR1 MNHEY and CDR2 SVGAGI. This CDR3 has 15 residues. The V gene end was trimmed by 6 bases and the J gene end by 4 bases; junction bases not matched to a gene: 6.

The V and J genes are TRBV2 and TRBJ2-7, with TRBD2 identical over 10 bases. The V segment lost 4 bases and the J segment 5 bases; nucleotides outside the gene matches: 11. Germline CDR1 is SNHLY and CDR2 is FYNNEI. CDR3 length equals 16 residues. In DNA, the CDR3 is TGTGCCAGCAGTGGGGACTCTAGCGGGAGAATCCACGAGCAGTACTTC. Translating it yields CASSGDSSGRIHEQYF. Based on the CDR3 plus reference TRBV2 and TRBJ2-7, the full variable domain is EPEVTQTPSHQVTQMGQEVILRCVPISNHLYFYWYRQILGQKVEFLVSFYNNEISEKSEIFDDQFSVERPDGSNFTLKIRSTKLEDSAMYFCASSGDSSGRIHEQYFGPGTRLTVT.

This sequence joins TRBV6-5 and TRBJ1-1; TRBD1 matches 11 bases. Looked up from germline, CDR1 is MNHEY and CDR2 is SVGAGI. CDR3 length equals 14 residues. The ends lost 10 bases at V and 12 bases at J; junction bases unmatched: 16. In nucleotides, the CDR3 is TGTGCCATCGGTCCCGCGGGGGACAGGGGGAAAACTTTCTTT. Translation gives CAIGPAGDRGKTFF.

The rearrangement uses TRBV25-1 and TRBJ1-2; 9 bases map to TRBD1. The CDR3 covers 16 residues. V lost 2 bases and J lost 4; bases outside the gene matches: 8. Germline CDR1 and CDR2: MGHDK and SYGVNS. The CDR3 sequence: CASSEIWTGEGYGYTF. CDR3 DNA: TGTGCCAGCAGTGAAATTTGGACAGGGGAAGGCTATGGCTACACCTTC.

The rearrangement joins TRBV10-1 to TRBJ1-4; weak D call: TRBD1 (6 bases). The V gene's germline CDR1 is WNHNN and CDR2 SYGVQD (reference sequence). This CDR3 has 13 residues. V was clipped by 3 bases and J by 13 bases, with 15 bases between them. The CDR3 loop is CASSDLYRVGLFF. The CDR3 DNA reads TGCGCCAGCAGTGACCTCTACAGGGTTGGACTGTTTTTT.

The chain is built from TRBV5-1 and TRBJ2-1, with 8 bases matching TRBD2. This CDR3 is built from 17 residues. Germline assignment: CDR1 SGHRS and CDR2 YFSETQ. After removal of 2 bases from V and 0 bases from J, the junction contained 7 bases not matched to a gene. The CDR3 reads CASSLGPSGFSYNEQFF. The CDR3 DNA sequence: TGCGCCAGCAGCTTAGGCCCTAGCGGGTTCTCCTACAATGAGCAGTTCTTC. Filled out from reference TRBV5-1 and TRBJ2-1, the complete variable domain reads KAGVTQTPRYLIKTRGQQVTLSCSPISGHRSVSWYQQTPGQGLQFLFEYFSETQRNKGNFPGRFSGRQFSNSRSEMNVSTLELGDSALYLCASSLGPSGFSYNEQFFGPGTRLTVL.

The chain employs TRBV5-6 and TRBJ1-3; D ambiguous. This CDR3 spans 15 amino acids. CDR1 and CDR2 (germline): SGHDT, YYEEEE. Trimming left V 4 bases short and J 0 bases short, with 11 bases between. The CDR3 reads CASSRGSRSGNTIYF. The DNA for the CDR3 is TGTGCCAGCAGCCGAGGGAGCCGCTCTGGAAACACCATATATTTT.

The chain combines TRBV10-3 with TRBJ2-7; D is perhaps TRBD1 (6 bases). This CDR3 is built from 14 residues. Per germline, CDR1 ENHRY and CDR2 SYGVKD. V shed 4 bases and J shed 3 bases, with 13 bases lying between them. As DNA, the CDR3 is TGTGCCATCAGTGTCCAGGGGACCCTCTACGAGCAGTACTTC. This codes for CAISVQGTLYEQYF.

The CDR3 here is CASSLVAGGETQYF. CDR3 bases: TGTGCCAGCAGCTTAGTCGCGGGAGGAGAGACCCAGTACTTC. The J gene is TRBJ2-5, the V gene TRBV7-2, with 8 bases identical to TRBD2. The CDR3 loop spans 14 amino acids. V was clipped by 1 base and J by 4 bases; unmatched bases: 2. Germline loops: CDR1 SGHTA, CDR2 FQGNSA. Variable domain in full (rest from reference TRBV7-2 and TRBJ2-5): GAGVSQSPSNKVTEKGKDVELRCDPISGHTALYWYRQSLGQGLEFLIYFQGNSAPDKSGLPSDRFSAERTGGSVSTLTIQRTQQEDSAVYLCASSLVAGGETQYFGPGTRLLVL.

This clone was found once. The chain is built from TRBV29-1 and TRBJ2-7, with 9 bases aligning to TRBD1. The germline V gene encodes CDR1 SQVTM and CDR2 ANQGSEA. This CDR3 region has 13 residues. With V trimmed by 4 bases and J by 1 base, 2 bases remained unmatched. CDR3 amino acids: CSVGGQGSYEQYF. The CDR3 DNA reads as TGCAGCGTTGGGGGACAGGGTTCCTACGAGCAGTACTTC.

V gene TRBV5-1 combines with J gene TRBJ2-3, with TRBD2 identical over 8 bases. With 5 bases clipped from V and 0 bases from J, the junction kept 5 bases outside the gene matches. Germline V lookup: CDR1 SGHRS, CDR2 YFSETQ. The CDR3 extends over 15 amino acids. In nucleotides, the CDR3 is TGCGCCAGCAGTACGGCTAGCGGGAGCACAGATACGCAGTATTTT. Protein sequence: CASSTASGSTDTQYF.

This clone was seen only once. The chain carries TRBV6-6 and TRBJ2-7; TRBD1 matches at 8 bases. Losses at the gene ends were 8 bases for V and 5 bases for J; bases not matched to a gene: 8. Germline loops: CDR1 MNHNY, CDR2 SVGAGI (reference sequence). This CDR3 spans 13 amino acids. The CDR3 region has the DNA TGTGCCAGCGGAGTGACAGGGGCCCACGAGCAGTACTTC. This codes for CASGVTGAHEQYF.

The J gene is TRBJ2-7, the V gene TRBV19, with 7 bases lining up with TRBD1. The CDR3 covers 14 residues. In germline, CDR1 is LNHDA, CDR2 SQIVND (reference sequence). The V segment lost 5 bases and the J segment 3 bases; nucleotides outside the gene matches: 7. DNA of the CDR3: TGTGCCAGTAGTCCTCGGGACAGCGTCTACGAGCAGTACTTC. It specifies CASSPRDSVYEQYF.

The chain couples TRBV29-1 to TRBJ2-1; 7 bases match TRBD2. The V gene's germline CDR1 is SQVTM and CDR2 ANQGSEA. The V segment lost 5 bases and the J segment 7 bases; nucleotides outside the gene matches: 8. The CDR3 runs to 13 residues. The CDR3 DNA follows: TGCAGCGTTTTGGGCGGGAGTATTAATGAGCAGTTCTTC. Translated, it gives CSVLGGSINEQFF.

V usage is TRBV18 and J usage is TRBJ1-1; the match to TRBD1 covers 7 bases. Trimming removed 0 bases from V and 1 base from J; junction bases left unmatched: 5. The CDR3 length is 16 residues. Looked up from germline, CDR1 is KGHSH and CDR2 is LQKENI. CDR3 nucleotides: TGTGCCAGCTCACCACCCCTGGGACAGCAGAACACTGAAGCTTTCTTT. This translates into CASSPPLGQQNTEAFF.

The chain links TRBV6-6 to TRBJ2-7; TRBD2 might be the D (5 bases). The CDR3 totals 12 residues. Trimming left V 6 bases short and J 3 bases short, with 9 bases between. Germline V gene lookup returns CDR1 MNHNY and CDR2 SVGAGI (reference sequence). The CDR3 sequence: CASSPRGYEQYF. CDR3 DNA sequence: TGTGCCAGCAGCCCACGGGGCTACGAGCAGTACTTC.

The sample holds one count of this clone. The rearrangement links TRBV6-6 to TRBJ1-4; D is perhaps TRBD1 (5 bases). The V and J ends lost 7 bases and 2 bases respectively, with 11 bases between them. Germline CDR1 reads MNHNY; CDR2 reads SVGAGI (reference sequence). This CDR3 spans 14 amino acids. CDR3 nucleotide sequence: TGTGCCAGCACTGGGTACAGGACTAATGAAAAACTGTTTTTT. Its translation: CASTGYRTNEKLFF.

This chain connects TRBV27 to TRBJ2-1; 11 positions agree with TRBD2. J was trimmed by 0 bases and V by 6 bases; bases with no gene match: 7. CDR1 is MNHEY and CDR2 is SMNVEV in the germline V gene (reference sequence). There are 17 residues in the CDR3. CDR3 sequence reads: CASRPGTSGSSYNEQFF. The CDR3 nucleotides read TGTGCCAGCAGACCCGGGACTAGCGGCTCCTCCTACAATGAGCAGTTCTTC.

This sequence joins TRBV21-1 and TRBJ2-1; the table's D call, TRBD1, was not checked against the DNA. TRBV21-1 has pseudogene status. The CDR3 is 19 amino acids. CDR3 DNA sequence: TGTGCCAGCAGCAAAGTTACCCCGGCTCCCAGGGGATCAGCCAATGAGCAGTTCTTC. This translates into CASSKVTPAPRGSANEQFF.

The chain carries TRBV6-5 and TRBJ1-5; the D is unclear. Germline CDR1 and CDR2: MNHEY and SVGAGI. The CDR3 has 15 amino acids. V gave up 4 bases and J gave up 0 bases, with 10 bases separating them. CDR3 loop: CASSFGDGSNQPQHF. For the CDR3, the DNA is TGTGCCAGCAGTTTCGGAGACGGTAGCAATCAGCCCCAGCATTTT.

The chain combines TRBV5-6 with TRBJ1-2, with D perhaps matching TRBD1 (5 bases). Looked up from germline, CDR1 is SGHDT and CDR2 is YYEEEE. CDR3 length: 13 residues. Trimming cost V 1 base and J 4 bases, with 8 bases left between them. CDR3 nucleotide sequence: TGTGCCAGCAGCTTGTCGGGGGTCTATGGCTACACCTTC. Encoded protein: CASSLSGVYGYTF. Supplemented by reference TRBV5-6 and TRBJ1-2, the full variable domain reads DAGVTQSPTHLIKTRGQQVTLRCSPKSGHDTVSWYQQALGQGPQFIFQYYEEEERQRGNFPDRFSGHQFPNYSSELNVNALLLGDSALYLCASSLSGVYGYTFGSGTRLTVV.

This clone occurred once. The rearrangement uses TRBV10-3 and TRBJ1-2; the D gene is possibly TRBD1 (5 bases). CDR1 and CDR2 (germline): ENHRY, SYGVKD. The CDR3 is 13 amino acids. The V gene lost 4 bases and the J gene lost 3 bases, with 9 bases spanning the gap. CDR3 sequence reads: CAISGRGDYGYTF. The CDR3 DNA is TGTGCCATCAGTGGGAGGGGAGACTATGGCTACACCTTC.

This clone has only one observation. This chain uses TRBV4-1 with TRBJ2-1; TRBD2 matches 8 bases. J gave up 4 bases and V 0 bases, and 8 bases lay outside the gene matches. CDR3 length: 17 amino acids. Per germline, CDR1 MGHRA and CDR2 YSYEKL. As DNA, the CDR3 is TGCGCCAGCAGCCAAGAGCCGAAGCGGGAGAGGTACAATGAGCAGTTCTTC. Amino acid sequence: CASSQEPKRERYNEQFF.

This chain connects TRBV7-9 to TRBJ2-5; TRBD2 is a possible D gene (6 bases). The CDR3 runs to 13 residues. Per the germline V gene, CDR1 is SEHNR and CDR2 is FQNEAQ (reference sequence). Trimming cost V 7 bases and J 5 bases, with 14 bases left between them. The CDR3 loop reads CASNERAGETQYF. CDR3 nucleotides: TGTGCCAGCAACGAGAGGGCGGGGGAGACCCAGTACTTC.

This rearrangement joins TRBV9 to TRBJ1-4, with D uncertain. The V gene's germline CDR1 is SGDLS and CDR2 YYNGEE. This CDR3 contains 15 residues. V lost 2 bases and J lost 1, with 9 bases in between. In DNA form, the CDR3 reads TGTGCCAGCAGCGTGGACGGGATAACTAATGAAAAACTGTTTTTT. Its translation is CASSVDGITNEKLFF.

This chain links TRBV9 with TRBJ2-3; the D gene is possibly TRBD2 (6 bases). The V and J ends lost 2 bases and 5 bases respectively, with 18 bases between them. Germline V CDR1 and CDR2: SGDLS, YYNGEE. The CDR3 has 16 residues. This CDR3 reads CASSVSLRERQDTQYF. For the CDR3, the DNA is TGTGCCAGCAGCGTCTCCCTACGGGAGCGTCAAGATACGCAGTATTTT.

This clone was seen only once. The chain recombines TRBV6-1 with TRBJ2-7; D perhaps matches TRBD1 (6 bases). Trimming took off 2 bases at V and 0 bases at J, with 11 bases between the two ends. This CDR3 region has 15 residues. Germline-derived CDR1 and CDR2 are MNHNS and SASEGT. DNA of the CDR3: TGTGCCAGCAGTGAATGGAGGACAGTCTCCTACGAGCAGTACTTC. It translates to CASSEWRTVSYEQYF.

This rearrangement joins TRBV7-9 to TRBJ2-3; 10 bases map to TRBD2. The CDR3 sequence is 17 residues long. From germline, CDR1 is SEHNR and CDR2 FQNEAQ (reference sequence). V gave up 2 bases and J gave up 2 bases; unmatched junction bases: 7. The CDR3 is CASSLRLAGKITDTQYF. CDR3 coding DNA: TGTGCCAGCAGCTTAAGACTAGCGGGCAAGATCACAGATACGCAGTATTTT.

The rearrangement links TRBV5-1 to TRBJ2-2, with D unclear. The ends were cut back, 7 bases at V and 4 bases at J, with 8 bases in the middle. The CDR3 has 12 residues. CDR1 SGHRS and CDR2 YFSETQ come from the germline V gene. Written as DNA, the CDR3 is TGCGCCAGCGAACCGGGCACCGGGGAGCTGTTTTTT. Protein product: CASEPGTGELFF. Together with reference TRBV5-1 and TRBJ2-2, the CDR3 gives the full variable domain: KAGVTQTPRYLIKTRGQQVTLSCSPISGHRSVSWYQQTPGQGLQFLFEYFSETQRNKGNFPGRFSGRQFSNSRSEMNVSTLELGDSALYLCASEPGTGELFFGEGSRLTVL.